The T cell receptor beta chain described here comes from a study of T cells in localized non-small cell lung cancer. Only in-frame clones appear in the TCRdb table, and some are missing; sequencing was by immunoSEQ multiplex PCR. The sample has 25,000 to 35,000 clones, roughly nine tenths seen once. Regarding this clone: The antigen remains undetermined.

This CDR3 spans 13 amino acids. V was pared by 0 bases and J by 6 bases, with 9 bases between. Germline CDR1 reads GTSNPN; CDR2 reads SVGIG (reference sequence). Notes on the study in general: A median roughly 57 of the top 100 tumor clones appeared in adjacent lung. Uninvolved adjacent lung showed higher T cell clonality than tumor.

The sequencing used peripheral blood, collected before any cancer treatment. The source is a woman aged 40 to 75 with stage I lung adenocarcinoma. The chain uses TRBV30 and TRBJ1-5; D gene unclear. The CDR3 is CAWSVNPGQPQHF. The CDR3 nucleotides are TGTGCCTGGAGTGTAAATCCGGGTCAGCCCCAGCATTTT. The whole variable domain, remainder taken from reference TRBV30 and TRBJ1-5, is SQTIHQWPATLVQPVGSPLSLECTVEGTSNPNLYWYRQAAGRGLQLLFYSVGIGQISSEVPQNLSASRPQDRQFILSSKKLLLSDSGFYLCAWSVNPGQPQHFGDGTRLSIL.